This T cell receptor (beta chain) was identified in a study of radiation and T cells in renal cell carcinoma. In its sample, this clone was seen a few times. Its antigen is not identified. The sample contains more than one DNA sequence encoding this CDR3. Sequenced by immunoSEQ multiplex PCR; TCRdb stores in-frame clones only, minus some. Here the sample spans 100,000 to 150,000 clones, approximately 82% being singletons. Study-wide findings and caveats: From baseline, blood top tumor clonotypes peaked at 2 weeks post-radiation.

Time point denoted: baseline pretreatment blood. Treatment indicated: 15 Gy SBRT to primary tumor, nephrectomy 4 weeks later. After SBRT, blood was collected at 2 and 4 weeks, plus baseline. Clear cell pathology was present in this patient's renal cell carcinoma. Germline V gives CDR1 SGHVS, CDR2 FQNEAQ. The CDR3 is 13 amino acids. V was shortened by 3 bases and J by 1 base, with 6 bases between the two germline ends. The sequence derives from a woman aged 60-75 years with renal cell carcinoma. Material: blood, obtained from a patient whose treatment included radiotherapy and nephrectomy. V usage is TRBV7-8 and J usage is TRBJ1-1; the D is unclear. CDR3 nucleotides: TGTGCCAGCAGCTTCGGCCCGAACACTGAAGCTTTCTTT. Amino acid sequence: CASSFGPNTEAFF.